This T cell receptor (beta chain) was observed in a study of control samples from healthy donors and cancer patients. The repertoire was sequenced with immunoSEQ multiplex PCR; TCRdb's copy has only in-frame clones and lacks some. The sample lists 100,000 to 150,000 clones; roughly 92% were seen once. The CDR3 is 20 amino acids. Germline V gene lookup returns CDR1 SGDLS and CDR2 YYNGEE. Trimming removed 4 bases from V and 3 bases from J; junction bases left unmatched: 24. The chain is built from TRBV9 and TRBJ1-1; the match to TRBD1 covers 7 bases. Material: PBMCs. The sequence was obtained from an elderly man with head and neck cancer. CDR3 amino acids: CASSPPPLGTADRWDTEAFF. The CDR3 DNA reads as TGTGCCAGCAGCCCCCCCCCTTTGGGGACAGCTGATAGATGGGACACTGAAGCTTTCTTT.